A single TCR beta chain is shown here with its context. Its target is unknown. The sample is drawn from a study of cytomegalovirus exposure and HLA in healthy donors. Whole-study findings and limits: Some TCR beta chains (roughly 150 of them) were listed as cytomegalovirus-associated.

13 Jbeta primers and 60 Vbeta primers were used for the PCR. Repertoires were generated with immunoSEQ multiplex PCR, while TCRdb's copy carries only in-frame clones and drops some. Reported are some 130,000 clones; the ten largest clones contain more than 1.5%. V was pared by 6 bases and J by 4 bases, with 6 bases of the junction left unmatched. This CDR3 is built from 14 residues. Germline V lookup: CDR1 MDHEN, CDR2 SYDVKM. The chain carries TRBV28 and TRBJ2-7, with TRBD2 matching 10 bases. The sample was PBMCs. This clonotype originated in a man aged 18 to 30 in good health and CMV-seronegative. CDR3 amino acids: CASRKAGGQYEQYF. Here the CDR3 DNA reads TGTGCCAGCAGGAAAGCGGGAGGGCAGTACGAGCAGTACTTC.